This note documents a single T cell receptor (beta chain) sequence. Its cognate antigen is unknown. This sample is part of a study of cytomegalovirus exposure and HLA in healthy donors. At the level of the study: Sequencing of around 200 million T cells in an earlier analysis found more than 100 million unique TCR beta sequences.

Study conclusions and caveats: Indistinguishable V segments such as TRBV6-2 and TRBV6-3 were excluded. The majority of TCR sequences were rare, yet some public TCRs appeared in many donors. 16,951 TCR beta sequences were associated with HLA alleles at 0.05 false discovery rate in a later analysis.

CDR1 LNHDA and CDR2 SQIVND come from the germline V gene (reference sequence). The CDR3 spans 15 residues. Trimming cost V 5 bases and J 0 bases; bases outside gene matches: 3. In the PCR, 60 Vbeta and 13 Jbeta primers were used. Using immunoSEQ multiplex PCR, the repertoire was profiled, and TCRdb retains in-frame clones only, with some absent. The table has a few hundred thousand clones, around 75% seen once. The chain is built from TRBV19 and TRBJ2-7, with 11 positions matching TRBD1. Sequenced input: PBMCs. The receptor was isolated from a woman younger than 45 in good health and CMV-seronegative. The chain's CDR3 is CASSLGTGGSYEQYF. The CDR3 DNA is TGTGCCAGTAGTTTGGGGACAGGGGGCTCCTACGAGCAGTACTTC.